This T cell receptor (beta chain) was captured by sequencing in a study of cytomegalovirus exposure and HLA in healthy donors. V was cut by 6 bases and J by 5 bases, with 17 bases left in between. Per the germline V gene, CDR1 is SGHDT and CDR2 is YYEEEE. The CDR3 has 14 residues. TCRdb's table, derived via immunoSEQ multiplex PCR, lists solely in-frame clones and lacks some. The data hold a few hundred thousand clones, with approximately 88% observed a single time. The receptor's source is a woman aged 18-35 years in good health and CMV-seronegative. The V gene is TRBV5-6, the J gene TRBJ2-5, with D possibly matching TRBD1 (6 bases). The sample comprised PBMCs. CDR3 nucleotide sequence: TGTGCCAGCATCCAGAGGCAGGGGTGGGAGACCCAGTACTTC. Encoded protein: CASIQRQGWETQYF.